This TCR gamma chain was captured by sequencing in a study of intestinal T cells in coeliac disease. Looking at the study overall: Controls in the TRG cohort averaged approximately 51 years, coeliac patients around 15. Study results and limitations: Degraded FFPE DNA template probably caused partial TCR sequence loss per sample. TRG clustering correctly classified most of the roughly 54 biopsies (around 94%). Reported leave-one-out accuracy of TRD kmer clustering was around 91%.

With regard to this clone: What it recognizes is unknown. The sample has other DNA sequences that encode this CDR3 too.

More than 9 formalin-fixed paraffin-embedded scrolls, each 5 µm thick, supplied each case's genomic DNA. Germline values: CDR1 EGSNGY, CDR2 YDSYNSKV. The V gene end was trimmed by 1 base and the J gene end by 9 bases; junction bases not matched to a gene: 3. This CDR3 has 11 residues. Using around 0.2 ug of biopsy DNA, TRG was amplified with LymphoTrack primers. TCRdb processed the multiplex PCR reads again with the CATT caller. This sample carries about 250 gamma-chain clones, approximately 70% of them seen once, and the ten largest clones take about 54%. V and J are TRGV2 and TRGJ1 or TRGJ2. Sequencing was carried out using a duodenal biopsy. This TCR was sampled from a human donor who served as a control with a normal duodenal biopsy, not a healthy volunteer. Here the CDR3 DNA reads TGTGCCACCTGGGACGGTCTTAAGAAACTCTTT. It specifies CATWDGLKKLF.